This T cell receptor (beta chain) is drawn from a study of blood T cell repertoires in COVID-19 (dated by TCRdb to about 2020). A note on the overall study: Samples from collaborators originated in the United States, Italy and Spain and spanned both the acute and convalescent phases of COVID-19. The sample metadata nearly always contained a de-identified subject ID, COVID-19 status, age in years and sex. Samples were obtained from the ongoing ImmuneRACE study (first 160 participants) and from 1,200 or so subjects provided by 6 global collaborators. The material from the prospective study consisted of cDNA or gDNA derived from T cells, B-cell-depleted T cells, or PBMCs. Where HLA class I and class II types were available, the types were taken from metadata supplied by the sample provider, not from assay-based typing. Deeply sampled blood TCRbeta repertoires from subjects exposed to, actively infected with, or recovered from COVID-19 were included in the dataset. The repertoires were made available in a free public database intended to serve as a resource for research on the immune response to SARS-CoV-2.

V trim: 4 bases; J trim: 2 bases; unmatched bases: 6. The CDR3 covers 15 residues, taking in both the cysteine and the phenylalanine. Kept here is only the CDR3 DNA, which spans 45 bases and is read in frame from base 1. From the germline V gene, CDR1 is SGHVS and CDR2 is FQNEAQ. Whole blood was collected in K2EDTA tubes by collaborating institutions according to the institutions' own protocols. For TCRbeta analysis, collaborators shipped samples as frozen whole blood, isolated PBMCs, or DNA extracted from either of those sample types. Regarding this clone: Its cognate antigen has yet to be identified. One base away there is no much larger clone; base qualities are not given.

What the study reported, not specific to this receptor: The amount of clinical and demographic metadata varied by source and participant and was provided uncurated.

TCRbeta CDR3 regions were amplified from genomic DNA using the immunoSEQ Assay, a bias-controlled multiplex PCR. The authors' analysis ran thus. Nucleated cell counts per sample were estimated from amplification of reference gene primers within the assay. Sequence reads were collapsed and filtered to measure the absolute abundance of every unique TCRbeta CDR3 rearrangement. For each sample, productive Simpson clonality was calculated as the square root of Simpson's diversity index over productive rearrangements. The table was pulled from immuneACCESS by TCRdb, which kept in-frame rearrangements only. Such tables lose some clones; where checked, under half of the loss comes from unresolved V genes, and the rest has no known cause. The V and J calls and clone size are taken from that table; D and trimming were inferred from the DNA. The sample includes approximately 88,000 clones, with around 85% observed a single time. The leading ten clones occupy about 14% of the sample.

Material for sequencing was peripheral blood. The sequence was obtained from a woman in her seventies with acute or convalescent COVID-19. Rearrangement joined TRBV7-8 to TRBJ2-3, and TRBD1 matches 7 of the central bases. The CDR3: CASSYTGDTTDTQYF. In nucleotide form, the sequence is TGTGCCAGCAGCTACACAGGGGACACCACAGATACGCAGTATTTT.